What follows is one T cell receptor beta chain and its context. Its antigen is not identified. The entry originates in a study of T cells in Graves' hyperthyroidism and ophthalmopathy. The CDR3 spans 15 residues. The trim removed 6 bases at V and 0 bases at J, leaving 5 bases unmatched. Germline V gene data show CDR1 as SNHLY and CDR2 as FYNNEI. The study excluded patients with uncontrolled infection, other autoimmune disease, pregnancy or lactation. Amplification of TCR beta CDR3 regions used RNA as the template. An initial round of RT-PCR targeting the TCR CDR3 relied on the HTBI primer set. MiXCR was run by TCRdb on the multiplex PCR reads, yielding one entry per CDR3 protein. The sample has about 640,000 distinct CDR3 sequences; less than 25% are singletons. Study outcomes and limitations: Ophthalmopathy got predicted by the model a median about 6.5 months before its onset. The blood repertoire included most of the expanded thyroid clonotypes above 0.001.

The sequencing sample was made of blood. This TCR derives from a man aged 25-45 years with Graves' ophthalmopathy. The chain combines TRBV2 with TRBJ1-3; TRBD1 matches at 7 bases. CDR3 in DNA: TGTGCCAGCAGCGTGGACAGGCCCTCTGGAAACACCATATATTTT. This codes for CASSVDRPSGNTIYF. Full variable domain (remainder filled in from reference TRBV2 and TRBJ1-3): EPEVTQTPSHQVTQMGQEVILRCVPISNHLYFYWYRQILGQKVEFLVSFYNNEISEKSEIFDDQFSVERPDGSNFTLKIRSTKLEDSAMYFCASSVDRPSGNTIYFGEGSWLTVV.